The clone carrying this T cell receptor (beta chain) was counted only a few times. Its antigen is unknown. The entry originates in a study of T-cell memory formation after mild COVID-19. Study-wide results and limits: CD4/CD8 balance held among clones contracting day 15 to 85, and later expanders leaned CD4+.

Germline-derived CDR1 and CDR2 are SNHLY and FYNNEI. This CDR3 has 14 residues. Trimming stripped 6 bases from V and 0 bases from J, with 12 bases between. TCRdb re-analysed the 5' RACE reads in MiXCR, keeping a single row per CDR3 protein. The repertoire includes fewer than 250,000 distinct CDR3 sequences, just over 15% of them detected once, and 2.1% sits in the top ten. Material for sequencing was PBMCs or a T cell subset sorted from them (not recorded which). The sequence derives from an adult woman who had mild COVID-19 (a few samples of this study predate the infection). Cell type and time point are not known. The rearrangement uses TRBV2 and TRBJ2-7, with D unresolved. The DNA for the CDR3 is TGTGCCAGCAGAGGGATTTCCAGCTCCTACGAGCAGTACTTC. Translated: CASRGISSSYEQYF. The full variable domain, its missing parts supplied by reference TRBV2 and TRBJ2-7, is EPEVTQTPSHQVTQMGQEVILRCVPISNHLYFYWYRQILGQKVEFLVSFYNNEISEKSEIFDDQFSVERPDGSNFTLKIRSTKLEDSAMYFCASRGISSSYEQYFGPGTRLTVT.